This entry lists 31 T cell receptor beta chains sequenced from one sample in a study of T-cell memory formation after mild COVID-19. Each CDR3 protein gets one entry after TCRdb re-called the 5' RACE reads with MiXCR. Of approximately 150,000 distinct CDR3 sequences listed, more than 12% are singletons. Material for sequencing was PBMCs or a T cell subset sorted from them (not recorded which). The receptor source for this set is an adult woman who had mild COVID-19 (a few samples of this study predate the infection). Cell type and time point are not known.

This clonotype was seen a handful of times. The CDR3 coding sequence is TGCAGTGCTAGAGATCCGGGACACACTGCCTACAATGAGCAGTTCTTC. It encodes CSARDPGHTAYNEQFF. J is TRBJ2-1 and V is TRBV20-1; D perhaps matches TRBD1 (6 bases). Trimming took off 0 bases at V and 2 bases at J, with 14 bases between the two ends. The CDR3 sequence is 16 residues long. Germline values: CDR1 DFQATT, CDR2 SNEGSKA (reference sequence).

This clonotype was recorded once. J is TRBJ1-2 and V is TRBV29-1; 11 positions agree with TRBD1. Germline V CDR1 and CDR2: SQVTM, ANQGSEA. The ends lost 0 bases at V and 6 bases at J; junction bases unmatched: 6. There are 15 residues in the CDR3. CDR3 DNA: TGCAGCGTTGAAGAGGGACAGGGGGAGTTCAATGGCTACACCTTC. This encodes CSVEEGQGEFNGYTF.

The chain is built from TRBV20-1 and TRBJ1-2; D remains ambiguous. This CDR3 spans 13 amino acids. CDR1 DFQATT and CDR2 SNEGSKA come from the germline V gene (reference sequence). Trimming removed 6 bases at V and 1 base at J, with 12 bases between. This CDR3 is CSAPMGVNYGYTF. CDR3 sequence (DNA): TGCAGTGCCCCAATGGGTGTTAACTATGGCTACACCTTC.

The genes are TRBV29-1 and TRBJ2-1, with 7 bases identical to TRBD2. Trimming at V came to 4 bases and at J to 0 bases, leaving 18 bases not matched to a gene. This CDR3 has 19 residues. CDR1 and CDR2 from the germline V gene are SQVTM and ANQGSEA. CDR3 amino acids: CSVVFAGLPSLDSYNEQFF. CDR3 coding DNA: TGCAGCGTTGTTTTCGCGGGACTACCCTCCTTGGACTCCTACAATGAGCAGTTCTTC.

There are a few counts of this clonotype. V is TRBV5-1 and J is TRBJ1-1; D gene uncertain. Looked up from germline, CDR1 is SGHRS and CDR2 is YFSETQ. V was pared by 1 base and J by 2 bases, with 9 bases between. The CDR3 loop spans 14 amino acids. The DNA for the CDR3 is TGCGCCAGCAGCTTGATCGGCGATAACACTGAAGCTTTCTTT. Translated: CASSLIGDNTEAFF.

In regard to this clonotype: Because it lacks the conserved phenylalanine or tryptophan at the end, this CDR3 is likely a read error. This sequence joins TRBV12-3 or TRBV12-4 and TRBJ2-1, with 9 bases fitting TRBD2. The V and J ends lost 3 bases and 8 bases, in that order; junction bases with no gene match: 14. The CDR3 length is 17 residues. The CDR3 sequence: CASSFTRLGGGAYEQFL. CDR3 bases: TGTGCCAGCAGTTTCACCCGTCTGGGCGGGGGGGCCTATGAGCAGTTCCTC.

The chain combines TRBV4-2 with TRBJ2-3; a possible D gene is TRBD1 (6 bases). Germline V CDR1 and CDR2: LGHNA, YNFKEQ. This CDR3 has 19 amino acids. V was clipped by 1 base and J by 0 bases, with 20 bases between them. CDR3 loop: CASSQAFRPGDGSTDTQYF. The DNA of the CDR3 is TGTGCCAGCAGCCAAGCTTTCAGGCCAGGGGATGGAAGCACAGATACGCAGTATTTT.

This clonotype was counted between two and nine times. The chain couples TRBV29-1 to TRBJ2-5; 8 positions match TRBD2. The CDR3 extends over 14 amino acids. V trimming: 4 bases; J trimming: 9 bases; junction bases outside the gene matches: 13. The germline CDR1 and CDR2 sequences are SQVTM and ANQGSEA. For the CDR3, the DNA is TGCAGCGTTGTGCGGTTTGAGCGGGAGTCGTCCCAGTACTTC. Translation: CSVVRFERESSQYF.

This clonotype appeared a single time. The CDR3 DNA follows: TGTGCCAGCTCACCAACGACCGGGGGCCGCAAGCAGTTCTTC. This encodes CASSPTTGGRKQFF. This chain connects TRBV18 to TRBJ2-1; tentatively, D is TRBD1 or TRBD2 (6 bases each). V gave up 2 bases and J gave up 11 bases, with 16 bases separating them. The CDR3 is 14 residues long. Germline CDR1 and CDR2: KGHSH and LQKENI.

V is TRBV5-6 and J is TRBJ2-2; D possibly corresponds to TRBD1 (6 bases). Between the trimmed V and J ends, which lost 3 bases and 5 bases, there was a span of 17 bases. The CDR3 consists of 16 residues. CDR1 and CDR2 from the germline V gene are SGHDT and YYEEEE. The CDR3 spells CASSSPRDTRTGELFF. CDR3 coding DNA: TGTGCCAGCAGCTCCCCCCGGGACACCCGTACCGGGGAGCTGTTTTTT.

The gene calls are TRBV7-3 and TRBJ2-3; D uncertain. Trimming shortened V by 5 bases and J by 0 bases, and 6 bases separated the two germline ends. The CDR3 loop spans 13 amino acids. CDR1 SGHTA and CDR2 FQGTGA come from the germline V gene. In DNA form, the CDR3 reads TGTGCCAGCAGCCGTATTAGCACAGATACGCAGTATTTT. Residues: CASSRISTDTQYF.

This clonotype appeared a few times. This chain connects TRBV7-9 to TRBJ2-3; 9 nucleotides match TRBD2. The CDR3 length is 15 residues. Per the germline V gene, CDR1 is SEHNR and CDR2 is FQNEAQ (reference sequence). V dropped 0 bases and J dropped 5; count of bases not matched to a gene: 3. CDR3: CASSLAVAGEDTQYF. In nucleotides, the CDR3 is TGTGCCAGCAGCTTAGCAGTAGCGGGGGAAGATACGCAGTATTTT.

The chain recombines TRBV6-2 or TRBV6-3 with TRBJ2-2; D not resolved. V lost 0 bases to trimming and J lost 5 bases, with 10 bases between them. The CDR3 is made up of 15 amino acids. Looked up from germline, CDR1 is MNHEY and CDR2 is SVGEGT. The CDR3: CASSYSRVATGELFF. The CDR3 bases are TGTGCCAGCAGTTACTCGCGCGTGGCTACCGGGGAGCTGTTTTTT.

The chain uses TRBV12-3 or TRBV12-4 and TRBJ1-1; D perhaps matches TRBD1 (5 bases). V shed 5 bases and J shed 1 base, with 11 bases lying between them. This CDR3 region has 14 residues. CDR3 sequence: CASSEGLPNTEAFF. CDR3 sequence (DNA): TGTGCCAGCAGTGAGGGACTCCCGAACACTGAAGCTTTCTTT.

V usage is TRBV7-6 and J usage is TRBJ2-3, with a tentative D call TRBD1 (5 bases). The CDR3 covers 15 residues. Per germline, CDR1 SGHVS and CDR2 FNYEAQ. Deletions cut 5 bases from V and 2 bases from J, with 14 bases between. The CDR3 sequence is CASSPWAGNTDTQYF. Written as DNA, the CDR3 is TGTGCCAGCAGCCCCTGGGCAGGGAACACAGATACGCAGTATTTT.

In this sample, this clonotype turned up a few times. V gene TRBV29-1 combines with J gene TRBJ2-1, with TRBD2 matching over 10 bases. Germline-derived CDR1 and CDR2 are SQVTM and ANQGSEA. Trimming took 7 bases from V and 4 from J; bases not matched to a gene: 7. The length of the CDR3 is 14 residues. This CDR3 reads CSERTSGLYNEQFF. CDR3 in DNA: TGCAGCGAGAGGACTAGCGGCCTTTACAATGAGCAGTTCTTC.

The chain's CDR3 is CASSGAQGARFAKNIQYF. The CDR3 DNA is TGTGCCAGCAGTGGCGCGCAGGGGGCGCGATTTGCCAAAAACATTCAGTACTTC. The rearrangement uses TRBV11-2 and TRBJ2-4; 8 bases align to TRBD1. Per the germline V gene, CDR1 is SGHAT and CDR2 is FQNNGV. This CDR3 contains 18 residues. V lost 6 bases and J lost 1; bases outside the gene matches: 14.

This clonotype came up many times. V gene TRBV12-3 or TRBV12-4 combines with J gene TRBJ1-1; 10 positions agree with TRBD1. Trimming took 6 bases from V and 5 from J; bases not matched to a gene: 9. There are 15 residues in the CDR3. This chain's CDR3 is CASRDRGVGRTEAFF. In DNA, the CDR3 is TGTGCCAGCAGGGACAGGGGGGTTGGTAGGACTGAAGCTTTCTTT.

This clonotype appeared once. This chain joins TRBV7-9 and TRBJ1-1, with D maybe TRBD1 (5 bases). The length of the CDR3 is 14 residues. V lost 5 bases, J lost 2 bases, and 12 bases lay in between. Germline CDR1 is SEHNR and CDR2 is FQNEAQ (reference sequence). CDR3: CASSPWDFNTEAFF. The CDR3 DNA sequence: TGTGCCAGCAGCCCGTGGGACTTCAACACTGAAGCTTTCTTT.

This clonotype was recorded a few times. A read error may produce the germline difference seen at one junction end. J is TRBJ2-2 and V is TRBV7-3; D is perhaps TRBD2 (6 bases). Germline values: CDR1 SGHTA, CDR2 FQGTGA. The CDR3 length is 16 residues. CDR3 residues: CASSLIGGMNTGELFF. DNA for the CDR3: TGTGCCAGCAGCTTAATCGGCGGGATGAACACCGGGGAGCTGTTCTTT.

This chain connects TRBV29-1 to TRBJ2-7; 10 bases are a match to TRBD1. The CDR3 covers 15 residues. Germline CDR1 and CDR2: SQVTM and ANQGSEA. Unmatched junction bases numbered 8, after V lost 6 bases and J lost 0 bases. CDR3 sequence (DNA): TGCAGCGTCAGCGGGACAGGGGCGCACTCCTACGAGCAGTACTTC. This encodes CSVSGTGAHSYEQYF.

This clonotype was counted only a few times. The rearrangement links TRBV9 to TRBJ2-5, with 8 bases that match TRBD1. V lost 4 bases and J lost 2; bases outside the gene matches: 7. The CDR3 sequence is 15 residues long. Germline values: CDR1 SGDLS, CDR2 YYNGEE. CDR3 sequence (DNA): TGTGCCAGCAGCATAGGGACAGGCTTTCAAGAGACCCAGTACTTC. Translation gives CASSIGTGFQETQYF. Together with reference TRBV9 and TRBJ2-5, the CDR3 gives the full variable domain: DSGVTQTPKHLITATGQRVTLRCSPRSGDLSVYWYQQSLDQGLQFLIQYYNGEERAKGNILERFSAQQFPDLHSELNLSSLELGDSALYFCASSIGTGFQETQYFGPGTRLLVL.

This clonotype appeared a few times. The rearrangement joins TRBV7-9 to TRBJ2-3; D uncertain. This CDR3 contains 11 residues. Trimming shortened V by 5 bases and J by 3 bases, and 3 bases separated the two germline ends. The germline CDR1 and CDR2 sequences are SEHNR and FQNEAQ (reference sequence). CDR3 in amino acids: CASSETDTQYF. CDR3 nucleotides: TGTGCCAGCAGCGAGACAGATACGCAGTATTTT.

In this sample, this clonotype turned up a few times. The rearrangement uses TRBV30 and TRBJ2-1; D not resolved. Trimming left V 0 bases short and J 4 bases short, with 22 bases between. Germline V CDR1 and CDR2: GTSNPN, SVGIG (reference sequence). The CDR3 has 18 amino acids. The CDR3 protein is CAWSVMVETFRIYNEQFF. In nucleotides, the CDR3 is TGTGCCTGGAGTGTAATGGTTGAGACTTTTAGGATTTACAATGAGCAGTTCTTC.

This clonotype appeared a few times. The chain couples TRBV7-9 to TRBJ2-1; 7 bases fit TRBD1. V shed 3 bases, J shed 4 bases, and the junction held 6 bases outside the gene matches. The CDR3 length is 15 residues. Germline V gives CDR1 SEHNR, CDR2 FQNEAQ (reference sequence). The CDR3 loop is CASSFYRGRYNEQFF. The CDR3 DNA follows: TGTGCCAGCAGCTTCTACAGGGGTCGGTACAATGAGCAGTTCTTC.

The chain recombines TRBV27 with TRBJ2-1; TRBD1 matches 8 bases. CDR1 is MNHEY and CDR2 is SMNVEV in the germline V gene (reference sequence). CDR3 length equals 15 residues. V lost 3 bases and J lost 4; bases outside the gene matches: 5. In DNA form, the CDR3 reads TGTGCCAGCAGTTTCTCAGGGGGCGTTTACAATGAGCAGTTCTTC. Its protein is CASSFSGGVYNEQFF.

The chain is built from TRBV5-1 and TRBJ2-3, with 10 bases fitting TRBD2. After removal of 7 bases from V and 2 bases from J, the junction contained 4 bases not matched to a gene. The germline V gene encodes CDR1 SGHRS and CDR2 YFSETQ. The CDR3 sequence is 14 residues long. The CDR3, as DNA: TGCGCCAGCGCCACTAGCGGGGTCACAGATACGCAGTATTTT. This gives the protein CASATSGVTDTQYF.

The chain recombines TRBV20-1 with TRBJ2-1; D remains unclear. The V gene lost 0 bases and the J gene lost 3 bases, with 9 bases spanning the gap. The CDR3 consists of 14 residues. Germline V gene sequence: CDR1 DFQATT, CDR2 SNEGSKA (reference sequence). Written as DNA, the CDR3 is TGCAGTGCTAGAGATAAAGTTAACTACAATGAGCAGTTCTTC. Amino acids: CSARDKVNYNEQFF.

The rearrangement uses TRBV2 and TRBJ2-1, with a possible D match to TRBD2 (6 bases). Trimming removed 4 bases at V and 1 base at J, with 11 bases between. The CDR3 extends over 15 amino acids. Germline loops: CDR1 SNHLY, CDR2 FYNNEI. CDR3 region: CASSGLGKSYNEQFF. In nucleotides, the CDR3 is TGTGCCAGCAGTGGACTAGGAAAGTCCTACAATGAGCAGTTCTTC.

This clonotype was counted at least ten times. The chain has TRBV24-1 and TRBJ1-2; possibly TRBD1 for D (6 bases). CDR1 is KGHDR and CDR2 is SFDVKD in the germline V gene. This CDR3 region has 14 residues. With 4 bases removed from V and 3 bases from J, the gap between germline ends came to 11 bases. CDR3 DNA sequence: TGTGCCACCAGTGAGCCGACAGGCTACTATGGCTACACCTTC. This gives the protein CATSEPTGYYGYTF.

The V and J genes are TRBV5-1 and TRBJ1-1; 8 positions agree with TRBD1. From germline, CDR1 is SGHRS and CDR2 YFSETQ. The CDR3 spans 14 residues. V lost 3 bases to trimming and J lost 8 bases; unmatched junction nucleotides: 9. CDR3 sequence: CASSWGTGAQEAFF. As DNA, the CDR3 is TGCGCCAGCAGCTGGGGGACAGGCGCCCAGGAAGCTTTCTTT.